This TCR beta chain was sequenced in a study of T cell changes during pregnancy in multiple sclerosis. V lost 3 bases, J lost 3 bases, and 6 bases stayed unmatched. The CDR3 has 15 amino acids. The germline V gene has CDR1 KGHSH and CDR2 LQKENI. Profiled with immunoSEQ multiplex PCR; TCRdb holds only in-frame clones, not every one. In the table there are under 80,000 clones, roughly 92% of which are singletons. The sample here was peripheral blood, taken after pregnancy. This sequence joins TRBV18 and TRBJ2-5; 8 positions agree with TRBD1. The receptor was derived from a female donor in good health, enrolled as a control in a pregnancy study. The CDR3: CASSPRTGKEETQYF. The CDR3 DNA follows: TGTGCCAGCTCACCCCGGACAGGGAAGGAAGAGACCCAGTACTTC.